This TCR beta chain is from a study of post-analysis software for immune sequencing data. The wider study: Relapsing-remitting, secondary progressive and progressive-relapsing forms made up the multiple sclerosis disease courses. General study findings and limits: F measure showed strong co-clustering of same-batch samples. Relative to controls, patients had five TRBV segments at higher frequency, with TRBV5-6, TRBV5-1 and TRBV20-1 among these.

Germline CDR1 SGHRS, CDR2 YFSETQ. V was clipped by 7 bases and J by 4 bases, with 15 bases between them. The CDR3 runs 14 residues. Libraries were made from TCR beta cDNA, and they carried unique molecular identifiers. Out of roughly 0.85 to 10 million T cells, a few hundred thousand cDNA molecules were generated. TCRdb re-called the PCR reads with MiXCR, one entry per CDR3 protein. The sample holds 400,000 to 500,000 distinct CDR3 sequences, 30% to 45% seen once. This clonotype was counted a few times. Its antigen remains unidentified. Sequenced sample: blood. The chain couples TRBV5-1 to TRBJ2-1; D gene unclear. The sequence came from a girl aged 2-10 years with multiple sclerosis. Here the CDR3 reads CASQTGSRYNEQFF. The CDR3, as DNA: TGCGCCAGCCAAACGGGCTCAAGATACAATGAGCAGTTCTTC.